A single sample is the source of the 2 T cell receptor beta chains below, sequenced in a study of graft-versus-host responses after intestinal transplantation. The repertoire was sequenced with immunoSEQ multiplex PCR; TCRdb's copy has only in-frame clones and lacks some. The profile shows over 45,000 clones, 70% to 90% of them singletons. Here the sequenced sample was PBMCs, taken 26 days after transplant. Receptors originate from a human patient who received an intestinal transplant, so some T cells may come from the graft donor.

The rearrangement joins TRBV30 to TRBJ1-2; the D is unclear. This CDR3 contains 11 residues. Trimming removed 5 bases at V and 4 bases at J, with 8 bases between. The germline V gene has CDR1 GTSNPN and CDR2 SVGIG (reference sequence). CDR3 DNA: TGTGCCTGGTTCCCAGGCTATGGCTACACCTTC. This encodes CAWFPGYGYTF.

The chain uses TRBV9 and TRBJ2-1; D perhaps matches TRBD1 (5 bases). Trimming removed 0 bases at V and 2 bases at J, with 9 bases between. The CDR3 is 15 amino acids. CDR1 SGDLS and CDR2 YYNGEE come from the germline V gene. The chain's CDR3 is CASSVEQGTYNEQFF. The CDR3 bases are TGTGCCAGCAGCGTAGAGCAGGGCACCTACAATGAGCAGTTCTTC.